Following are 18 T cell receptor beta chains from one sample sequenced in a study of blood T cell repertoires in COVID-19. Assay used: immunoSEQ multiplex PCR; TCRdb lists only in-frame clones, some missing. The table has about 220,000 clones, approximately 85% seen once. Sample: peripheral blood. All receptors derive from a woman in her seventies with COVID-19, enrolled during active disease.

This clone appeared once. Here the CDR3 reads CASSPRQGTTNSPLHF. The CDR3 nucleotides are TGTGCCAGCAGCCCCCGACAGGGCACTACGAATTCACCCCTCCACTTT. This sequence joins TRBV5-4 and TRBJ1-6, with 7 bases matching TRBD1. CDR3 length: 16 residues. The trim removed 4 bases at V and 7 bases at J, leaving 11 bases unmatched. Per germline, CDR1 SGHNT and CDR2 YYREEE (reference sequence).

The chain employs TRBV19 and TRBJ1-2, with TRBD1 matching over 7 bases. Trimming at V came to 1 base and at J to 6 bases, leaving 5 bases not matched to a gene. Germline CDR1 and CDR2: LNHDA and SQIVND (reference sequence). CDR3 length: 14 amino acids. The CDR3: CASSIGRDSHGYTF. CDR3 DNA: TGTGCCAGTAGTATAGGCCGGGACAGCCATGGCTACACCTTC.

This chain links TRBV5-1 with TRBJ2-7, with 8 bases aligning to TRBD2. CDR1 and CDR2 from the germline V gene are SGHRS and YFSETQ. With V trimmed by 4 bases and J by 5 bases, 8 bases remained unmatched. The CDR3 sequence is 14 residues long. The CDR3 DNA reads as TGCGCCAGCAGCCCCGGACTAGCTCGGCACGAGCAGTACTTC. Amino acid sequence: CASSPGLARHEQYF.

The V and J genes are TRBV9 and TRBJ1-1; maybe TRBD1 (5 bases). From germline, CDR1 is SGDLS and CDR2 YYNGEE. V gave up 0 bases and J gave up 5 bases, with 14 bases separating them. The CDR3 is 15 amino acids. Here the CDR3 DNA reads TGTGCCAGCAGCGTAGCTCATGGAGGGGAGACTGAAGCTTTCTTT. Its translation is CASSVAHGGETEAFF.

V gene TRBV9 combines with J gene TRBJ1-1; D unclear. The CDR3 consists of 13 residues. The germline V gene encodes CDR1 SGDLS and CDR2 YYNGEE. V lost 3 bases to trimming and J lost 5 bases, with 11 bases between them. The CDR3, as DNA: TGTGCCAGCAGCGCCTCCTCCGGGACTGAAGCTTTCTTT. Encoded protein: CASSASSGTEAFF. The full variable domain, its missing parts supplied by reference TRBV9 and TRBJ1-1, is DSGVTQTPKHLITATGQRVTLRCSPRSGDLSVYWYQQSLDQGLQFLIQYYNGEERAKGNILERFSAQQFPDLHSELNLSSLELGDSALYFCASSASSGTEAFFGQGTRLTVV.

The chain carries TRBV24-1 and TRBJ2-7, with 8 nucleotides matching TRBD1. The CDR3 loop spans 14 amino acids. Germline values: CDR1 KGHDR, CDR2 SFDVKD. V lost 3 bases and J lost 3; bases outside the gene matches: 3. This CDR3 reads CATSDRTGGYEQYF. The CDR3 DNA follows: TGTGCCACCAGTGATCGAACAGGGGGCTACGAGCAGTACTTC.

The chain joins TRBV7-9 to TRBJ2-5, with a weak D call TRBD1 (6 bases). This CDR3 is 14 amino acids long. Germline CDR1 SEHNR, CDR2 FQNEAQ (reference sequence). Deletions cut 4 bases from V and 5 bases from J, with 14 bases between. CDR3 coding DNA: TGTGCCAGCAGCTCAGCACAGGGTTTGGAGACCCAGTACTTC. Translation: CASSSAQGLETQYF.

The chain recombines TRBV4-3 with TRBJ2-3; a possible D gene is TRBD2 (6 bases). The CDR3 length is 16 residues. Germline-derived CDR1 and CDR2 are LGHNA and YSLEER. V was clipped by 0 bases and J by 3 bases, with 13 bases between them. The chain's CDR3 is CASSQDPQGGTDTQYF. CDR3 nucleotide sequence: TGCGCCAGCAGCCAAGATCCGCAGGGAGGAACAGATACGCAGTATTTT.

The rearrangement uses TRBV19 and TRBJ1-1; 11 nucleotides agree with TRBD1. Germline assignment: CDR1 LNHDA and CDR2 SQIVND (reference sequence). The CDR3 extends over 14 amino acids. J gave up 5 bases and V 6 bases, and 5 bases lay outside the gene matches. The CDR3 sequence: CASSRTGGGTEAFF. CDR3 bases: TGTGCCAGTAGCCGGACAGGGGGCGGGACTGAAGCTTTCTTT.

CDR3 protein: CASSPRLAGADEQFF. For the CDR3, the DNA is TGTGCCAGCAGTCCCAGACTAGCGGGAGCGGATGAGCAGTTCTTC. V usage is TRBV2 and J usage is TRBJ2-1; 12 positions match TRBD2. The length of the CDR3 is 15 residues. Germline V lookup: CDR1 SNHLY, CDR2 FYNNEI. J was trimmed by 8 bases and V by 5 bases; bases with no gene match: 7.

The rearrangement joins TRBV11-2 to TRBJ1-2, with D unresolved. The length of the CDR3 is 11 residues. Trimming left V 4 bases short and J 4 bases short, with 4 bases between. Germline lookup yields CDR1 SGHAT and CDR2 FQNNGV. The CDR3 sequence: CASSSLYGYTF. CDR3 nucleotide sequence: TGTGCCAGCAGCTCCCTCTATGGCTACACCTTC.

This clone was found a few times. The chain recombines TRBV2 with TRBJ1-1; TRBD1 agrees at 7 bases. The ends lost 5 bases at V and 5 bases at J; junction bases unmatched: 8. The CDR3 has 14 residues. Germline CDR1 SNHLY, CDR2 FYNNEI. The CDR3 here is CASSTRTGETEAFF. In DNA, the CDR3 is TGTGCCAGCAGTACCCGAACAGGGGAAACTGAAGCTTTCTTT.

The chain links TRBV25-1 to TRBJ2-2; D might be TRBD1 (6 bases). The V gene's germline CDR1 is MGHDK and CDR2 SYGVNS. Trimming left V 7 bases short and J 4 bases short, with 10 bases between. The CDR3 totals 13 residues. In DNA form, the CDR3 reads TGTGCCAGCACTCAGGGGACCACCGGGGAGCTGTTTTTT. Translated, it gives CASTQGTTGELFF.

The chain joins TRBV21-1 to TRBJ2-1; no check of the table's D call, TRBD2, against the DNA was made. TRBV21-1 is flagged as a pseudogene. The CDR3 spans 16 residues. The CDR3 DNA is TGTGCCAGCAGCAAAAGTCTTTTCGGTTCCTACAATGAGCAGTTCTTC. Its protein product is CASSKSLFGSYNEQFF.

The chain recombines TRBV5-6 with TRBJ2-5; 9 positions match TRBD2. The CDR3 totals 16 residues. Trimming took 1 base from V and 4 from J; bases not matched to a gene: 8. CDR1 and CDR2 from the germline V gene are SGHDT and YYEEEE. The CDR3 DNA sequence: TGTGCCAGCAGCTTGCCCCCAGCGGGGGGACGAGAGACCCAGTACTTC. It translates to CASSLPPAGGRETQYF.

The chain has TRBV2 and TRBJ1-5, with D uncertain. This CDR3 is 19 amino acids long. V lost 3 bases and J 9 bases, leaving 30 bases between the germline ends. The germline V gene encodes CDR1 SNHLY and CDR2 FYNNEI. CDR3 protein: CASSDIREREKPSIGPQHF. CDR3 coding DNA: TGTGCCAGCAGTGATATACGGGAAAGGGAGAAACCCTCAATAGGGCCCCAGCATTTT.

CDR3 bases: TGTGCCAGCAGCTCCCCCCGGGACAGGGGGCGCCACGAGCAGTACTTC. It specifies CASSSPRDRGRHEQYF. V gene TRBV6-2 or TRBV6-3 combines with J gene TRBJ2-7; 12 nucleotides align to TRBD1. Germline values: CDR1 MNHEY, CDR2 SVGEGT. The CDR3 consists of 16 residues. Unmatched junction bases numbered 11, after V lost 6 bases and J lost 5 bases.

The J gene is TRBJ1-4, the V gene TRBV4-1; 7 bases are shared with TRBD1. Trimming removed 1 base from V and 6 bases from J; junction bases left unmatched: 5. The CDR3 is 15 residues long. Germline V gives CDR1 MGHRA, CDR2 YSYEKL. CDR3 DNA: TGCGCCAGCAGCCAAGGGGACAGACCAGATGAAAAACTGTTTTTT. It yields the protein CASSQGDRPDEKLFF.